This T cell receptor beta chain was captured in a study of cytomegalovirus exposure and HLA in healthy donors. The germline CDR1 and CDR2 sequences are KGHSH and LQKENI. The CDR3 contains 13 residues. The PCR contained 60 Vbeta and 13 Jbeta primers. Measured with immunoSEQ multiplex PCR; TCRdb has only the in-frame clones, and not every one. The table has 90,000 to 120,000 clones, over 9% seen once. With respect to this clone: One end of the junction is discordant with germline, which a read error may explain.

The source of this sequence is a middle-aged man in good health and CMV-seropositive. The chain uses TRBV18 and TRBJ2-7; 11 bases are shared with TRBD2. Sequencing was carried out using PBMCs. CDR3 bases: TGTACCAGCTCACTAGCGGGAGAGGACGAGCAGTACTTC. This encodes CTSSLAGEDEQYF.